This T cell receptor beta chain was found in a study of blood T cell repertoires in COVID-19. The overall study: The cDNA or gDNA used as material had been derived from T cells, B-cell-depleted T cells, or PBMCs.

Germline V gene data show CDR1 as SGHDN and CDR2 as FVKESK. The V end lost 3 bases, the J end lost 1 base, and 9 bases lay between the germline ends. This CDR3 is 15 amino acids long. The table came from immunoSEQ multiplex PCR; TCRdb's copy has only in-frame clones and leaves some out. The sample lists tens of thousands of clones; roughly 85% were seen once. This TCR was recovered from a human donor in a cohort sampled during active COVID-19. The sequenced sample was peripheral blood. The chain carries TRBV14 and TRBJ2-2; D gene unclear. This CDR3 reads CASSQLNKNTGELFF. Written as DNA, the CDR3 is TGTGCCAGCAGCCAGCTTAACAAGAACACCGGGGAGCTGTTTTTT.